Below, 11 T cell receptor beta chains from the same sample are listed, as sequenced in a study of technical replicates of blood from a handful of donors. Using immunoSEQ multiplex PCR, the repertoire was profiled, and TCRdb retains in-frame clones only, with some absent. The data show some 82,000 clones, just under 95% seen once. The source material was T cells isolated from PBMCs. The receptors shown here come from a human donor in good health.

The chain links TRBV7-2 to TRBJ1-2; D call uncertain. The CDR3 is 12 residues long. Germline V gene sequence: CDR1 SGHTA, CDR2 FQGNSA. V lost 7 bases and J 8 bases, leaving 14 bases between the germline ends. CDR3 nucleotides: TGTGCCAGCACCATATTAGGAGGCGGCTACACCTTC. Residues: CASTILGGGYTF.

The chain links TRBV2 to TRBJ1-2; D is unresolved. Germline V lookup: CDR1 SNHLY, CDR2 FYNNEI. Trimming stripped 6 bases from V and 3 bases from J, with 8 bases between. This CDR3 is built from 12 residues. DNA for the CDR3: TGTGCCAGCAGGCAGATCGACTATGGCTACACCTTC. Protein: CASRQIDYGYTF.

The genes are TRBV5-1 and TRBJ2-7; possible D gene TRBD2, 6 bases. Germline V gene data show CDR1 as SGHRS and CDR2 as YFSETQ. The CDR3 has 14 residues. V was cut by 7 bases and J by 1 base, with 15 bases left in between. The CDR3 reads CASSSFGSSYEQYF. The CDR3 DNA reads TGCGCCAGCTCATCGTTCGGGAGTTCCTACGAGCAGTACTTC.

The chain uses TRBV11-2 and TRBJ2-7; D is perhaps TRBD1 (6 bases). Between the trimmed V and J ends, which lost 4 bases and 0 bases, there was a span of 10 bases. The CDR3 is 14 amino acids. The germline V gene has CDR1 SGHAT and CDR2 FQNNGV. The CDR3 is CASSSDRSSYEQYF. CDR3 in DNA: TGTGCCAGCAGCTCCGACAGGAGCTCCTACGAGCAGTACTTC.

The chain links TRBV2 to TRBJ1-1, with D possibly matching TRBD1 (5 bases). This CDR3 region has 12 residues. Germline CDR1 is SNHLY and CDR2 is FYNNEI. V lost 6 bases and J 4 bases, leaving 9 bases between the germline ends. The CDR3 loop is CASRGLSTEAFF. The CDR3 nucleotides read TGTGCCAGCAGGGGGCTCAGCACTGAAGCTTTCTTT.

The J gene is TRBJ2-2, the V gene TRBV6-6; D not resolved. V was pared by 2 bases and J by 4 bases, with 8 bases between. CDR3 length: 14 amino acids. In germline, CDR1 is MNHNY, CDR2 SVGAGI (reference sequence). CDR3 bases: TGTGCCAGCAGTTACCCAACTTGCACCGGGGAGCTGTTTTTT. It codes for CASSYPTCTGELFF.

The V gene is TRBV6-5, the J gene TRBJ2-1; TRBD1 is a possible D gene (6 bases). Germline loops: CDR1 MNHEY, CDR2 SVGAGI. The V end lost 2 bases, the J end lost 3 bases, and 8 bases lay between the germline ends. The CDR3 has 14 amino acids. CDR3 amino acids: CASSYRGYYNEQFF. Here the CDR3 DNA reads TGTGCCAGCAGTTACAGGGGGTACTACAATGAGCAGTTCTTC.

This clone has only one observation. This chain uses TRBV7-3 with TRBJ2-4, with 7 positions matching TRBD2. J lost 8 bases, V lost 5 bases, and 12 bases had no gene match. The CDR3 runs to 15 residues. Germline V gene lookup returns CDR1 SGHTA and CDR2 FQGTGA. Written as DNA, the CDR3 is TGTGCCAGCAGCCCGACCGCGGGAGCTTGGGACATTCAGTACTTC. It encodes CASSPTAGAWDIQYF.

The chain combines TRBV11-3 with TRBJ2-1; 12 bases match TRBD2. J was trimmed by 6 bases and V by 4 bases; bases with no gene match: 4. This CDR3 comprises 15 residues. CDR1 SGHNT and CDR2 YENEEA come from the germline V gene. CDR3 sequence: CASSSRTSGTNEQFF. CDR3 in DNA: TGTGCCAGCAGCTCGCGGACTAGCGGGACCAATGAGCAGTTCTTC.

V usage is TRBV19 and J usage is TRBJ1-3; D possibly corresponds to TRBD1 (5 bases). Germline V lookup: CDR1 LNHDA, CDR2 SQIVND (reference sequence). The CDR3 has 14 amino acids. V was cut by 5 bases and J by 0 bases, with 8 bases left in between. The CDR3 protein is CASSGGDSGNTIYF. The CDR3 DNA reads TGTGCCAGTAGTGGAGGGGACTCTGGAAACACCATATATTTT.

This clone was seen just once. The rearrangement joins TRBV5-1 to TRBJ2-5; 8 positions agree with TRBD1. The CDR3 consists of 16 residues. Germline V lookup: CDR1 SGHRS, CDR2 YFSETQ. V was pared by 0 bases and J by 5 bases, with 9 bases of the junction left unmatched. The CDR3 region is CASSLAYRTGWETQYF. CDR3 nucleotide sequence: TGCGCCAGCAGCTTGGCATATAGGACAGGGTGGGAGACCCAGTACTTC.